The clone carrying this TCR beta chain occurred a few times. One base away lies a much larger clone, so this may be a sequencing read error. These data come from a study of glioma-infiltrating T cells. The iRepertoire nested amplicon-rescue multiplex PCR amplified TCR alpha and beta CDR3s from RNA. TCRdb recomputed calls from the multiplex PCR reads with MiXCR, one row per CDR3 protein. Of about 180,000 distinct CDR3 sequences in the sample, around 40% were seen once. Trimming removed 7 bases from V and 1 base from J, with 16 bases in between. CDR3 length: 14 amino acids. The germline CDR1 and CDR2 sequences are DFQATT and SNEGSKA (reference sequence).

The clonotype originates from a human donor with low-grade glioma or glioblastoma, undergoing nonglioma brain surgery, or in good health (not recorded which). V gene TRBV20-1 combines with J gene TRBJ1-1, with D perhaps matching TRBD1 (5 bases). Sequencing was carried out using glioma tissue, nonneoplastic brain tissue, or PBMCs (not recorded which). CDR3 DNA: TGCAGTGTATCGCAGGGAACTTCGAACACTGAAGCTTTCTTT. Amino acid sequence: CSVSQGTSNTEAFF.